Below are 32 T cell receptor beta chains sequenced from a single sample in a study of blood T cell repertoires in COVID-19. Assay used: immunoSEQ multiplex PCR; TCRdb lists only in-frame clones, some missing. Counted here are over 130,000 clones, roughly 80% occurring once; the ten biggest clones make up roughly 8.9%. Sequencing used peripheral blood. These TCRs come from a woman between 50 and 59 years old with active or convalescent COVID-19.

The chain couples TRBV6-2 or TRBV6-3 to TRBJ1-2; TRBD1 aligns across 7 bases. This CDR3 has 14 residues. Per the germline V gene, CDR1 is MNHEY and CDR2 is SVGEGT. J gave up 8 bases and V 2 bases, and 8 bases lay outside the gene matches. CDR3 in DNA: TGTGCCAGCAGTTACGATAGGACAGGATACGGCTACACCTTC. It encodes CASSYDRTGYGYTF.

This chain joins TRBV18 and TRBJ2-5, with 7 bases identical to TRBD1. With 3 bases clipped from V and 2 bases from J, the junction kept 3 bases outside the gene matches. There are 14 residues in the CDR3. The germline CDR1 and CDR2 sequences are KGHSH and LQKENI. The CDR3 sequence: CASSPGTEQETQYF. The CDR3 DNA reads TGTGCCAGCTCACCCGGGACAGAACAAGAGACCCAGTACTTC.

This chain connects TRBV29-1 to TRBJ2-3, with a weak D call TRBD2 (5 bases). The length of the CDR3 is 11 residues. The V gene lost 6 bases and the J gene lost 6 bases, with 10 bases spanning the gap. Germline V lookup: CDR1 SQVTM, CDR2 ANQGSEA. The CDR3 DNA is TGCAGCGTAGCGGACGCGGATACGCAGTATTTT. It is translated as CSVADADTQYF.

The DNA for the CDR3 is TGTGCCAGCAGCGTCGGGACTCACTACGAGCAGTACTTC. This translates into CASSVGTHYEQYF. The gene calls are TRBV9 and TRBJ2-7; D may be TRBD2 (6 bases). The CDR3 spans 13 residues. V was trimmed by 2 bases and J by 3 bases, leaving 9 bases between them. Germline V gene lookup returns CDR1 SGDLS and CDR2 YYNGEE.

This clone showed up just once. This chain uses TRBV7-2 with TRBJ2-1, with 8 bases that match TRBD2. J gave up 3 bases and V 6 bases, and 7 bases lay outside the gene matches. CDR3 size: 15 residues. Per germline, CDR1 SGHTA and CDR2 FQGNSA. As DNA, the CDR3 is TGTGCCAGCAGTTCCAGCGGGAGTGTCTACAATGAGCAGTTCTTC. This codes for CASSSSGSVYNEQFF. The complete variable domain, with remaining parts taken from reference TRBV7-2 and TRBJ2-1, reads GAGVSQSPSNKVTEKGKDVELRCDPISGHTALYWYRQSLGQGLEFLIYFQGNSAPDKSGLPSDRFSAERTGGSVSTLTIQRTQQEDSAVYLCASSSSGSVYNEQFFGPGTRLTVL.

The J gene is TRBJ1-3, the V gene TRBV19, with no clear D. The CDR3 contains 15 residues. Germline values: CDR1 LNHDA, CDR2 SQIVND (reference sequence). The ends were cut back, 5 bases at V and 1 base at J, with 12 bases in the middle. The CDR3: CASSEALRSGNTIYF. Written as DNA, the CDR3 is TGTGCCAGTAGTGAAGCCTTACGGTCTGGAAACACCATATATTTT.

The chain employs TRBV27 and TRBJ2-1; 10 bases map to TRBD2. This CDR3 comprises 18 residues. Per germline, CDR1 MNHEY and CDR2 SMNVEV (reference sequence). Germline trimming cut 5 bases from V and 7 bases from J; bases unmatched to any gene: 17. CDR3 nucleotide sequence: TGTGCCAGCAGTCCCTACTCCTCAGCGGGAGGGCCAGGAAATGAGCAGTTCTTC. Its translation: CASSPYSSAGGPGNEQFF.

This clone was seen a handful of times. The chain links TRBV11-2 to TRBJ2-1; 11 bases agree with TRBD2. The V gene end was trimmed by 1 base and the J gene end by 3 bases; junction bases not matched to a gene: 8. CDR1 and CDR2 (germline): SGHAT, FQNNGV. The CDR3 consists of 18 residues. The CDR3 coding sequence is TGTGCCAGCAGCTTAGTAGCGGGGGGGGCCAGTAACTACAATGAGCAGTTCTTC. Translated, it gives CASSLVAGGASNYNEQFF.

The gene calls are TRBV3-1 (or the pseudogene TRBV3-2) and TRBJ2-7; 7 bases match TRBD2. The CDR3 spans 15 residues. V was pared by 4 bases and J by 5 bases, with 11 bases of the junction left unmatched. CDR1 and CDR2 (germline): LGHDT, YNNKEL (reference sequence). For the CDR3, the DNA is TGTGCCAGCAGCCTGTTACCTGAGGGGAGGGACGAGCAGTACTTC. This sequence encodes CASSLLPEGRDEQYF.

The chain is built from TRBV7-2 and TRBJ1-2; no firm D call. The CDR3 is made up of 14 amino acids. Per the germline V gene, CDR1 is SGHTA and CDR2 is FQGNSA. The ends were cut back, 7 bases at V and 4 bases at J, with 16 bases in the middle. The CDR3 DNA reads as TGTGCCAGCAACCGACTCTTGTCCTCCTATGGCTACACCTTC. Its translation: CASNRLLSSYGYTF. The full variable domain, its missing parts supplied by reference TRBV7-2 and TRBJ1-2, is GAGVSQSPSNKVTEKGKDVELRCDPISGHTALYWYRQSLGQGLEFLIYFQGNSAPDKSGLPSDRFSAERTGGSVSTLTIQRTQQEDSAVYLCASNRLLSSYGYTFGSGTRLTVV.

This sequence joins TRBV28 and TRBJ1-5; maybe TRBD1 (6 bases). The CDR3 extends over 15 amino acids. Germline values: CDR1 MDHEN, CDR2 SYDVKM. Between the trimmed V and J ends, which lost 6 bases and 7 bases, there was a span of 19 bases. In DNA, the CDR3 is TGTGCCAGCAGCCAGCCCCCCAGGGGAGCACAGCCCCAGCATTTT. This encodes CASSQPPRGAQPQHF. The entire variable domain, with the rest obtained from reference TRBV28 and TRBJ1-5, is as follows: DVKVTQSSRYLVKRTGEKVFLECVQDMDHENMFWYRQDPGLGLRLIYFSYDVKMKEKGDIPEGYSVSREKKERFSLILESASTNQTSMYLCASSQPPRGAQPQHFGDGTRLSIL.

The V call is TRBV28, the J call TRBJ2-7, with 9 bases that match TRBD1. V trimming: 5 bases; J trimming: 2 bases; junction bases outside the gene matches: 13. The CDR3 spans 17 residues. Germline values: CDR1 MDHEN, CDR2 SYDVKM. The CDR3 spells CASSPTRTGTGTYEQYF. The CDR3 DNA is TGTGCCAGCAGTCCTACCAGGACCGGGACAGGGACCTACGAGCAGTACTTC.

The CDR3, as DNA: TGTGCCAGTAGTACGGGACAGGGGGCAAGCAATCAGCCCCAGCATTTT. Protein sequence: CASSTGQGASNQPQHF. This chain connects TRBV19 to TRBJ1-5; 12 bases agree with TRBD1. CDR3 length: 16 residues. V lost 4 bases to trimming and J lost 1 base; unmatched junction nucleotides: 2. Germline CDR1 LNHDA, CDR2 SQIVND (reference sequence). The whole variable domain, remainder taken from reference TRBV19 and TRBJ1-5, is DGGITQSPKYLFRKEGQNVTLSCEQNLNHDAMYWYRQDPGQGLRLIYYSQIVNDFQKGDIAEGYSVSREKKESFPLTVTSAQKNPTAFYLCASSTGQGASNQPQHFGDGTRLSIL.

CDR3 coding DNA: TGTGCCAGCAGTTTGTGGGGGCACGATGGCAATCAGCCCCAGCATTTT. Translation gives CASSLWGHDGNQPQHF. The chain employs TRBV27 and TRBJ1-5; maybe TRBD1 (6 bases). V shed 3 bases and J shed 2 bases, with 14 bases lying between them. This CDR3 has 16 amino acids. The germline CDR1 and CDR2 sequences are MNHEY and SMNVEV (reference sequence).

V is TRBV7-2 and J is TRBJ2-7, with a possible D match to TRBD1 (5 bases). Germline CDR1 SGHTA, CDR2 FQGNSA. This CDR3 has 14 residues. Trimming stripped 5 bases from V and 2 bases from J, with 13 bases between. CDR3 sequence: CASSDRQPPYEQYF. The CDR3 DNA follows: TGTGCCAGCAGCGACAGACAGCCACCCTACGAGCAGTACTTC. The whole variable domain, remainder taken from reference TRBV7-2 and TRBJ2-7, is GAGVSQSPSNKVTEKGKDVELRCDPISGHTALYWYRQSLGQGLEFLIYFQGNSAPDKSGLPSDRFSAERTGGSVSTLTIQRTQQEDSAVYLCASSDRQPPYEQYFGPGTRLTVT.

The CDR3 DNA follows: TGTGCCAGCAGCTTAGTTGGGGGGGACGAGCAGTACTTC. Amino acid sequence: CASSLVGGDEQYF. The chain is built from TRBV7-2 and TRBJ2-7, with TRBD2 identical over 7 bases. Germline values: CDR1 SGHTA, CDR2 FQGNSA. Trimming at V came to 1 base and at J to 5 bases, leaving 2 bases not matched to a gene. The CDR3 is 13 residues long.

V gene TRBV19 combines with J gene TRBJ2-1; 13 positions agree with TRBD2. Per germline, CDR1 LNHDA and CDR2 SQIVND (reference sequence). J was trimmed by 10 bases and V by 4 bases; bases with no gene match: 13. The CDR3 length is 17 residues. The CDR3 reads CASSRLDGLAGVSEQFF. The CDR3 nucleotides are TGTGCCAGTAGTAGACTAGACGGACTAGCGGGAGTCAGCGAGCAGTTCTTC.

The V gene is TRBV7-8, the J gene TRBJ2-7; D might be TRBD2 (7 bases). The CDR3 is 15 amino acids. Trimming left V 2 bases short and J 6 bases short, with 17 bases between. The germline CDR1 and CDR2 sequences are SGHVS and FQNEAQ. The CDR3 coding sequence is TGTGCCAGCAGCTTAATTGGGGGGGCCGACCCCGAGCAGTACTTC. Amino acids: CASSLIGGADPEQYF.

This chain links TRBV7-2 with TRBJ1-2; D may be TRBD1 (5 bases). Germline V gene lookup returns CDR1 SGHTA and CDR2 FQGNSA. The V and J ends lost 1 base and 7 bases respectively, with 10 bases between them. This CDR3 has 13 amino acids. For the CDR3, the DNA is TGTGCCAGCAGCTTAGGTAGCCAGGGTGGCTACACCTTC. It yields the protein CASSLGSQGGYTF.

This clone was counted only a few times. This chain joins TRBV7-2 and TRBJ2-5; 8 positions match TRBD2. V shed 5 bases, J shed 6 bases, and the junction held 8 bases outside the gene matches. CDR1 is SGHTA and CDR2 is FQGNSA in the germline V gene. This CDR3 spans 14 amino acids. The CDR3 coding sequence is TGTGCCAGCAGCGACACGGGGGGGCCCCAGACCCAGTACTTC. Encoded protein: CASSDTGGPQTQYF. Filled out from reference TRBV7-2 and TRBJ2-5, the complete variable domain reads GAGVSQSPSNKVTEKGKDVELRCDPISGHTALYWYRQSLGQGLEFLIYFQGNSAPDKSGLPSDRFSAERTGGSVSTLTIQRTQQEDSAVYLCASSDTGGPQTQYFGPGTRLLVL.

The CDR3 spells CASSRNQAGNSPLHF. The DNA for the CDR3 is TGTGCCAGCAGCCGTAATCAGGCAGGGAACTCACCCCTCCACTTT. The chain recombines TRBV7-9 with TRBJ1-6; tentative D call: TRBD1 (5 bases). The germline V gene encodes CDR1 SEHNR and CDR2 FQNEAQ (reference sequence). The CDR3 is 15 amino acids. V lost 5 bases and J lost 10, with 18 bases in between.

The chain combines TRBV19 with TRBJ1-5; D is uncertain. Germline-derived CDR1 and CDR2 are LNHDA and SQIVND (reference sequence). The CDR3 loop spans 14 amino acids. Trimming took 3 bases from V and 4 from J, leaving 10 bases between them. CDR3 bases: TGTGCCAGTAGTATTCAGATACGAAATCAGCCCCAGCATTTT. Translated: CASSIQIRNQPQHF.

Regarding this clone: Other nucleotide sequences from this sample produce the same CDR3. The chain couples TRBV5-4 to TRBJ2-2; D might be TRBD2 (7 bases). The V gene's germline CDR1 is SGHNT and CDR2 YYREEE (reference sequence). This CDR3 is built from 15 residues. Trimming stripped 4 bases from V and 0 bases from J, with 10 bases between. This chain's CDR3 is CASSPGGPNTGELFF. In nucleotides, the CDR3 is TGTGCCAGCAGCCCCGGGGGGCCGAACACCGGGGAGCTGTTTTTT.

This clone appeared once. The CDR3 nucleotides read TGTGCCAGCATTCTGAGTTCCGGGCAGCCCCAGCATTTT. It translates to CASILSSGQPQHF. The V call is TRBV6-6, the J call TRBJ1-5; D ambiguous. Germline V gene sequence: CDR1 MNHNY, CDR2 SVGAGI (reference sequence). CDR3 length equals 13 residues. Trimming cost V 7 bases and J 7 bases, with 14 bases left between them.

The chain uses TRBV7-2 and TRBJ2-1, with 10 bases identical to TRBD2. The CDR3 length is 15 residues. Germline V gene lookup returns CDR1 SGHTA and CDR2 FQGNSA. J lost 7 bases, V lost 5 bases, and 8 bases had no gene match. The CDR3 sequence: CASSPTSGERNEQFF. The DNA of the CDR3 is TGTGCCAGCAGCCCCACTAGCGGGGAGAGGAATGAGCAGTTCTTC.

This clone was picked up a small number of times. The chain combines TRBV20-1 with TRBJ1-1, with 8 bases fitting TRBD1. Germline V lookup: CDR1 DFQATT, CDR2 SNEGSKA (reference sequence). Trimming took 3 bases from V and 6 from J; bases not matched to a gene: 6. This CDR3 has 13 amino acids. The CDR3 DNA reads as TGCAGTGCTAGTACGACAGGGGACGCTGAAGCTTTCTTT. This translates into CSASTTGDAEAFF.

This chain uses TRBV6-5 with TRBJ1-2; TRBD1 matches 7 bases. The V gene end was trimmed by 6 bases and the J gene end by 4 bases; junction bases not matched to a gene: 11. Germline CDR1 reads MNHEY; CDR2 reads SVGAGI. This CDR3 has 15 amino acids. The CDR3 loop is CASSTVGQAVYGYTF. DNA for the CDR3: TGTGCCAGCAGCACTGTCGGACAGGCGGTCTATGGCTACACCTTC.

This clone was observed a few times. This sequence joins TRBV7-2 and TRBJ2-3; perhaps TRBD2 as D (6 bases). V lost 5 bases to trimming and J lost 6 bases, with 15 bases between them. This CDR3 region has 14 residues. Germline CDR1 reads SGHTA; CDR2 reads FQGNSA. CDR3 sequence reads: CASSGDSTGDTQYF. The CDR3 bases are TGTGCCAGCAGCGGGGACTCCACGGGCGATACGCAGTATTTT.

The chain carries TRBV3-1 (or the pseudogene TRBV3-2) and TRBJ2-7; tentative D call: TRBD1 (5 bases). The CDR3 contains 15 residues. Germline-derived CDR1 and CDR2 are LGHDT and YNNKEL (reference sequence). Trimming removed 0 bases at V and 6 bases at J, with 15 bases between. This CDR3 is CASSQEGRAVSEQYF. In nucleotides, the CDR3 is TGTGCCAGCAGCCAAGAGGGCAGGGCTGTTTCCGAGCAGTACTTC.

V is TRBV6-5 and J is TRBJ1-1, with D maybe TRBD1 (6 bases). V lost 6 bases to trimming and J lost 1 base, with 12 bases between them. The CDR3 spans 14 residues. Germline loops: CDR1 MNHEY, CDR2 SVGAGI. CDR3 bases: TGTGCCAGCAGAATGGACAGTAAGAACACTGAAGCTTTCTTT. Protein: CASRMDSKNTEAFF.

The V call is TRBV10-2, the J call TRBJ2-2; 11 bases are a match to TRBD2. CDR3 length equals 18 residues. J gave up 3 bases and V 3 bases, and 9 bases lay outside the gene matches. Germline CDR1 WSHSY, CDR2 SAAADI. CDR3 loop: CASSDLRGLAEDTGELFF. CDR3 sequence (DNA): TGCGCCAGCAGTGACCTCAGGGGACTAGCGGAGGACACCGGGGAGCTGTTTTTT.

The gene calls are TRBV6-6 and TRBJ1-3; D perhaps matches TRBD1 (6 bases). The CDR3 has 15 amino acids. CDR1 and CDR2 (germline): MNHNY, SVGAGI (reference sequence). Between the trimmed V and J ends, which lost 5 bases and 0 bases, there was a span of 11 bases. The CDR3 sequence is CASSPGHYSGNTIYF. CDR3 DNA sequence: TGTGCCAGCAGTCCGGGACACTACTCTGGAAACACCATATATTTT.